This is a list of T cell receptor beta chains from one sample in a study of T cells in Graves' hyperthyroidism and ophthalmopathy. TCRdb ran MiXCR on the multiplex PCR reads and lists one entry per CDR3 protein. The table records under 400,000 distinct CDR3 sequences, about 18% of them present only once. Sequencing was carried out using blood. Every receptor here comes from a woman in her forties or fifties with Graves' hyperthyroidism. CDR3s include the opening cysteine and the closing phenylalanine or tryptophan. Each record gives: D gene, V gene, clone size, J gene, CDR3 protein, CDR3 DNA. The D gene is left open where the match is weak. Part of the rows lack a size; the others show once, few, many or a class for expanded clones.

d_gene: -; v_gene: TRBV9; abundance: few; j_gene: TRBJ1-6; CDR3aa: CASSVAPGNNSPLHF; CDR3nt: TGTGCCAGCAGCGTAGCTCCCGGGAACAATTCACCCCTCCACTTT
d_gene: -; v_gene: TRBV28; abundance: few; j_gene: TRBJ2-7; CDR3aa: CASSPKGRLYF; CDR3nt: TGTGCCAGCAGTCCTAAGGGTAGGCTGTACTTC
d_gene: -; v_gene: TRBV9; abundance: many; j_gene: TRBJ1-1; CDR3aa: CASSVGEYTEAFF; CDR3nt: TGTGCCAGCAGCGTAGGGGAGTACACTGAAGCTTTCTTT
d_gene: TRBD1; v_gene: TRBV2; abundance: -; j_gene: TRBJ2-7; CDR3aa: CASSGLTGVPGEQYF; CDR3nt: TGTGCCAGCAGTGGACTAACAGGGGTCCCTGGCGAGCAGTACTTC
d_gene: TRBD2; v_gene: TRBV14; abundance: -; j_gene: TRBJ2-3; CDR3aa: CASSQIPPGGLGDTQYF; CDR3nt: TGTGCCAGCAGCCAAATACCCCCGGGGGGGCTTGGAGATACGCAGTATTTT
d_gene: -; v_gene: TRBV11-2; abundance: many; j_gene: TRBJ2-1; CDR3aa: CASSLGGSTTEQFF; CDR3nt: TGTGCCAGCAGCTTGGGAGGTAGCACAACTGAGCAGTTCTTC
d_gene: TRBD1; v_gene: TRBV28; abundance: -; j_gene: TRBJ1-6; CDR3aa: CASTPGTGFSPLHF; CDR3nt: TGTGCCAGCACCCCCGGGACAGGGTTTTCACCCCTCCACTTT
d_gene: TRBD2; v_gene: TRBV7-8; abundance: many; j_gene: TRBJ2-1; CDR3aa: CASSSDGTSGIISNEQFF; CDR3nt: TGTGCCAGCAGCTCAGACGGGACTAGCGGGATTATCTCCAATGAGCAGTTCTTC
d_gene: -; v_gene: TRBV20-1; abundance: -; j_gene: TRBJ2-2; CDR3aa: CSARDLRQGQTGELLF; CDR3nt: TGCAGTGCTAGAGATCTTCGGCAGGGTCAGACCGGGGAGCTGCTTTTT
d_gene: -; v_gene: TRBV11-2; abundance: many; j_gene: TRBJ1-4; CDR3aa: CASSLGQPATNEKLFF; CDR3nt: TGTGCCAGCAGCCTTGGACAGCCTGCAACTAATGAAAAACTGTTTTTT
d_gene: -; v_gene: TRBV3-1; abundance: many; j_gene: TRBJ1-5; CDR3aa: CASSQSPGNQPQHF; CDR3nt: TGTGCCAGCAGCCAGTCCCCGGGAAATCAGCCCCAGCATTTT
d_gene: -; v_gene: TRBV30; abundance: many; j_gene: TRBJ2-4; CDR3aa: CASGGPLAKNIQYF; CDR3nt: TGTGCCTCCGGGGGACCCCTAGCCAAAAACATTCAGTACTTC
d_gene: -; v_gene: TRBV19; abundance: few; j_gene: TRBJ1-2; CDR3aa: CASSPGDVYGYTF; CDR3nt: TGTGCCAGTAGCCCAGGGGACGTCTATGGCTACACCTTC
d_gene: TRBD1; v_gene: TRBV27; abundance: few; j_gene: TRBJ2-3; CDR3aa: CASSSWLAGGTDTQYF; CDR3nt: TGTGCCAGCAGTTCCTGGTTGGCAGGGGGTACAGATACGCAGTATTTT
d_gene: -; v_gene: TRBV30; abundance: -; j_gene: TRBJ2-5; CDR3aa: CAWSRENQETQYF; CDR3nt: TGTGCCTGGAGTCGGGAGAACCAAGAGACCCAGTACTTC
d_gene: TRBD1; v_gene: TRBV27; abundance: few; j_gene: TRBJ2-5; CDR3aa: CASSLYTGVVGETQYF; CDR3nt: TGTGCCAGCAGTTTGTACACAGGGGTTGTAGGTGAGACCCAGTACTTC
d_gene: TRBD2; v_gene: TRBV7-8; abundance: many; j_gene: TRBJ2-7; CDR3aa: CASSLVTSGRISSYEQYF; CDR3nt: TGTGCCAGCAGCCTCGTGACTAGCGGGAGGATAAGCTCCTACGAGCAGTACTTC
d_gene: -; v_gene: TRBV28; abundance: -; j_gene: TRBJ1-6; CDR3aa: CASSLPTGDNSPLHF; CDR3nt: TGTGCCAGCAGTTTGCCTACCGGGGATAATTCACCCCTCCACTTT
d_gene: -; v_gene: TRBV3-1; abundance: -; j_gene: TRBJ2-5; CDR3aa: CASSQGDRGTQYF; CDR3nt: TGTGCCAGCAGCCAAGGCGATCGCGGGACCCAGTACTTC
d_gene: TRBD2; v_gene: TRBV11-2; abundance: -; j_gene: TRBJ2-1; CDR3aa: CASSRTSGGANEQFF; CDR3nt: TGTGCCAGCAGCCGCACTAGCGGGGGGGCGAATGAGCAGTTCTTC
d_gene: -; v_gene: TRBV2; abundance: many; j_gene: TRBJ1-2; CDR3aa: CASSRGSHRTNYGYTF; CDR3nt: TGTGCCAGCAGTCGAGGGTCCCACAGGACGAACTATGGCTACACCTTC
d_gene: -; v_gene: TRBV20-1; abundance: -; j_gene: TRBJ2-4; CDR3aa: CSASSVGGLAAKNIQYF; CDR3nt: TGCAGTGCTAGCTCAGTAGGTGGACTCGCAGCCAAAAACATTCAGTACTTC
d_gene: TRBD2; v_gene: TRBV7-9; abundance: -; j_gene: TRBJ2-2; CDR3aa: CASLGPAGGELFF; CDR3nt: TGTGCCAGCCTCGGCCCAGCGGGGGGGGAGCTGTTTTTT
d_gene: -; v_gene: TRBV5-1; abundance: few; j_gene: TRBJ2-5; CDR3aa: CASSRTRSTDGKETQYF; CDR3nt: TGCGCCAGCAGCCGGACCCGATCCACGGATGGAAAGGAGACCCAGTACTTC
d_gene: -; v_gene: TRBV6-5; abundance: -; j_gene: TRBJ1-2; CDR3aa: CASSYLPSSIRSFNYGYTF; CDR3nt: TGTGCCAGCAGTTATCTCCCCTCCTCGATCCGCAGTTTCAACTATGGCTACACCTTC
d_gene: -; v_gene: TRBV6-1; abundance: -; j_gene: TRBJ1-2; CDR3aa: CASSGTGQPVGGYTF; CDR3nt: TGTGCCAGCAGTGGCACCGGACAGCCCGTGGGAGGCTACACCTTC
d_gene: -; v_gene: TRBV11-2; abundance: few; j_gene: TRBJ2-6; CDR3aa: CASSQGPSRANVLTF; CDR3nt: TGTGCCAGCAGTCAGGGACCTTCTAGGGCCAACGTCCTGACTTTC
d_gene: -; v_gene: TRBV3-1; abundance: few; j_gene: TRBJ2-5; CDR3aa: CASSQASEETQYF; CDR3nt: TGTGCCAGCAGCCAAGCTTCGGAAGAGACCCAGTACTTC
d_gene: -; v_gene: TRBV19; abundance: -; j_gene: TRBJ1-1; CDR3aa: CASSSTETLNTEAFF; CDR3nt: TGTGCCAGTAGTAGTACAGAAACCTTGAACACTGAAGCTTTCTTT
d_gene: TRBD1; v_gene: TRBV5-1; abundance: large; j_gene: TRBJ1-5; CDR3aa: CASSFTGAGNQPQHF; CDR3nt: TGCGCCAGCAGCTTTACAGGGGCGGGCAATCAGCCCCAGCATTTT
d_gene: TRBD1; v_gene: TRBV5-1; abundance: few; j_gene: TRBJ1-2; CDR3aa: CASSTGTATTNYGYTF; CDR3nt: TGCGCCAGCAGTACCGGGACAGCTACCACTAACTATGGCTACACCTTC
d_gene: -; v_gene: TRBV12-3/TRBV12-4; abundance: many; j_gene: TRBJ1-2; CDR3aa: CASSWDLEGYTF; CDR3nt: TGTGCCAGCAGTTGGGACCTTGAAGGCTACACCTTC
d_gene: -; v_gene: TRBV28; abundance: many; j_gene: TRBJ2-7; CDR3aa: CASSEPTVYEQYF; CDR3nt: TGTGCCAGCAGTGAACCGACAGTCTACGAGCAGTACTTC
d_gene: TRBD2; v_gene: TRBV6-1; abundance: many; j_gene: TRBJ2-5; CDR3aa: CASSPPGLAGSETQYF; CDR3nt: TGTGCCAGCAGTCCACCGGGACTAGCGGGATCAGAGACCCAGTACTTC
d_gene: -; v_gene: TRBV20-1; abundance: few; j_gene: TRBJ1-1; CDR3aa: CSADRLNTEAFF; CDR3nt: TGCAGTGCCGACAGGTTGAACACTGAAGCTTTCTTT
d_gene: TRBD2; v_gene: TRBV6-2/TRBV6-3; abundance: -; j_gene: TRBJ2-1; CDR3aa: CASSNSGSRYNEQFF; CDR3nt: TGTGCCAGCAGTAATAGCGGGAGTAGATACAATGAGCAGTTCTTC
d_gene: -; v_gene: TRBV5-1; abundance: few; j_gene: TRBJ2-2; CDR3aa: CASSPIVAGDSGELFF; CDR3nt: TGCGCCAGCAGCCCGATCGTAGCTGGGGATTCGGGGGAGCTGTTTTTT
d_gene: TRBD2; v_gene: TRBV10-1; abundance: -; j_gene: TRBJ2-1; CDR3aa: CASSFRSGLAGNEQFF; CDR3nt: TGCGCCAGCAGTTTTCGGTCGGGACTAGCGGGGAATGAGCAGTTCTTC
d_gene: -; v_gene: TRBV20-1; abundance: -; j_gene: TRBJ2-7; CDR3aa: CSASFPPNEQYF; CDR3nt: TGCAGTGCTAGTTTCCCTCCCAACGAGCAGTACTTC
d_gene: TRBD2; v_gene: TRBV6-1; abundance: many; j_gene: TRBJ2-7; CDR3aa: CASRTSGRREQYF; CDR3nt: TGTGCCAGCAGAACTAGCGGGAGACGGGAGCAGTACTTC
d_gene: -; v_gene: TRBV6-5; abundance: -; j_gene: TRBJ1-5; CDR3aa: CASSYSSSSNQPQHF; CDR3nt: TGTGCCAGCAGTTACTCCAGTTCAAGCAATCAGCCCCAGCATTTT
d_gene: TRBD1; v_gene: TRBV6-1; abundance: few; j_gene: TRBJ1-1; CDR3aa: CASSTQDRGNTEAFF; CDR3nt: TGTGCCAGCAGTACCCAGGACAGGGGGAACACTGAAGCTTTCTTT